The rows below give T cell receptor beta chains drawn from one sample of a study of blood T cell repertoires in COVID-19. Profiled with immunoSEQ multiplex PCR; TCRdb holds only in-frame clones, not every one. The repertoire consists of 200,000 to 300,000 clones, with 81% occurring once and the leading ten covering approximately 7.2%. Input material: peripheral blood. The receptors derive from a woman of 80 years or more with acute or convalescent COVID-19. Each CDR3 is given without its conserved first and last residue. The D gene is left open where the match is weak.

v_call: TRBV7-2
j_call: TRBJ2-7
d_call: TRBD2
cdr3_aa: ASSLRLAGPYEQY

v_call: TRBV21-1
j_call: TRBJ1-6
d_call: -
cdr3_aa: ASSIRDSRPSPLH

v_call: TRBV29-1
j_call: TRBJ2-1
d_call: -
cdr3_aa: SVRYGDTYNEQF

v_call: TRBV9
j_call: TRBJ1-1
d_call: -
cdr3_aa: ASSALTGHGNTEAF

v_call: TRBV5-5
j_call: TRBJ1-2
d_call: -
cdr3_aa: ASSLDAGPGYT

v_call: TRBV19
j_call: TRBJ2-6
d_call: -
cdr3_aa: ASTAGVSASGANVLT

v_call: TRBV4-2
j_call: TRBJ2-7
d_call: -
cdr3_aa: ASSQADRSSYEQY

v_call: TRBV30
j_call: TRBJ1-2
d_call: TRBD1
cdr3_aa: AWSVQGAGGYT

v_call: TRBV3-1/TRBV3-2
j_call: TRBJ2-2
d_call: TRBD2
cdr3_aa: ASSQWGSGSRGTGELF

v_call: TRBV15
j_call: TRBJ1-5
d_call: TRBD1
cdr3_aa: ATSRDWTGGVGQPQH

v_call: TRBV12-5
j_call: TRBJ2-1
d_call: TRBD1
cdr3_aa: ASGLVQGGYNEQF

v_call: TRBV6-1
j_call: TRBJ1-2
d_call: -
cdr3_aa: ASSEVLGEGTGYT

v_call: TRBV27
j_call: TRBJ2-5
d_call: TRBD2
cdr3_aa: ASSVGLAILQETQY

v_call: TRBV2
j_call: TRBJ2-1
d_call: TRBD2
cdr3_aa: ASSGGGREV